These 21 T cell receptor beta chains share one sample of origin, sequenced in a study of a mutant IDH1 vaccine in newly diagnosed glioma. Generated by immunoSEQ multiplex PCR, the TCRdb table keeps only in-frame clones and is missing some. The repertoire holds 35,000 or so clones, with about 80% as singletons. These receptors have no identified antigens. Time point reported: week 5, during vaccination. The vaccine gave 300 ug of a 20-mer mutant IDH1 peptide subcutaneously per dose. This specimen consisted of PBMCs, obtained from a glioma patient whose treatment included an IDH1 peptide vaccine. The receptors come from a man aged 25-45 years with glioma.

The rearrangement uses TRBV5-6 and TRBJ2-7; TRBD2 matches 10 bases. The germline V gene encodes CDR1 SGHDT and CDR2 YYEEEE. J lost 3 bases, V lost 0 bases, and 6 bases had no gene match. CDR3 length: 16 amino acids. The CDR3 coding sequence is TGTGCCAGCAGCTTGGTGGTAGCGGGGGGACACTACGAGCAGTACTTC. Encoded protein: CASSLVVAGGHYEQYF.

The chain joins TRBV10-3 to TRBJ2-7; 10 nucleotides align to TRBD2. Germline loops: CDR1 ENHRY, CDR2 SYGVKD. The CDR3 sequence is 19 residues long. J gave up 0 bases and V 0 bases, and 11 bases lay outside the gene matches. CDR3 sequence (DNA): TGTGCCATCAGTGAGTCTTCGGGGCTAGCGGGAGCCTTCTCCTACGAGCAGTACTTC. Translating it yields CAISESSGLAGAFSYEQYF.

The chain employs TRBV18 and TRBJ1-1, with D tentatively TRBD1 (5 bases). The V and J ends lost 3 bases and 2 bases respectively, with 22 bases between them. Germline V gives CDR1 KGHSH, CDR2 LQKENI. CDR3 size: 18 residues. The CDR3 DNA follows: TGTGCCAGCTCACCGGCCCCCTACGGCTCGACAGAAAACACTGAAGCTTTCTTT. This sequence encodes CASSPAPYGSTENTEAFF.

This clone was recorded a few times. The J gene is TRBJ1-1, the V gene TRBV28, with no clear D. The V end was cut by 6 bases, the J end by 5 bases, with 19 bases between. The V gene's germline CDR1 is MDHEN and CDR2 SYDVKM. The CDR3 totals 15 residues. CDR3 nucleotide sequence: TGTGCCAGCAGCCTTGGCGGCCCCCGCGCGACTGAAGCTTTCTTT. Residues: CASSLGGPRATEAFF.

The chain is built from TRBV19 and TRBJ1-5; a weak D match, TRBD1 (5 bases). Per germline, CDR1 LNHDA and CDR2 SQIVND (reference sequence). V lost 7 bases and J 3 bases, leaving 10 bases between the germline ends. CDR3 size: 13 residues. CDR3 sequence reads: CASKGVTNQPQHF. The CDR3 DNA reads as TGTGCCAGTAAAGGGGTTACCAATCAGCCCCAGCATTTT.

This sequence joins TRBV2 and TRBJ1-4, with D possibly TRBD1 on 5 matching bases. V gave up 8 bases and J gave up 4 bases, with 14 bases separating them. CDR1 and CDR2 from the germline V gene are SNHLY and FYNNEI. This CDR3 region has 14 residues. The CDR3 reads CASSPGRLNEKLFF. The CDR3 nucleotides are TGTGCCAGCTCTCCGGGACGGCTTAATGAAAAACTGTTTTTT.

V and J are TRBV19 and TRBJ2-7, with unresolved D. CDR1 and CDR2 (germline): LNHDA, SQIVND (reference sequence). This CDR3 is built from 14 residues. V dropped 5 bases and J dropped 6 bases, with 17 bases sitting between them. CDR3 protein: CASSGIAPRIEQYF. In DNA, the CDR3 is TGTGCCAGTAGTGGGATAGCTCCCAGGATCGAGCAGTACTTC.

V and J are TRBV2 and TRBJ2-3, with a possible D match to TRBD1 (6 bases). Germline V CDR1 and CDR2: SNHLY, FYNNEI. V was cut by 2 bases and J by 1 base, with 10 bases left in between. This CDR3 has 15 amino acids. CDR3 sequence (DNA): TGTGCCAGCAGTGAACTGGGGGCCGGCACAGATACGCAGTATTTT. Residues: CASSELGAGTDTQYF.

The gene calls are TRBV5-4 and TRBJ1-1, with 9 nucleotides matching TRBD1. J was trimmed by 5 bases and V by 3 bases; bases with no gene match: 11. The CDR3 is 16 residues long. The germline gives CDR1 SGHNT, CDR2 YYREEE (reference sequence). The CDR3 sequence is CASSSGRTGAGTEAFF. The CDR3 DNA is TGTGCCAGCAGCTCGGGTAGGACAGGGGCCGGGACTGAAGCTTTCTTT. The full variable domain, its missing parts supplied by reference TRBV5-4 and TRBJ1-1, is ETGVTQSPTHLIKTRGQQVTLRCSSQSGHNTVSWYQQALGQGPQFIFQYYREEENGRGNFPPRFSGLQFPNYSSELNVNALELDDSALYLCASSSGRTGAGTEAFFGQGTRLTVV.

The chain joins TRBV5-6 to TRBJ2-1; TRBD1 aligns across 7 bases. The CDR3 contains 12 residues. J lost 14 bases, V lost 2 bases, and 7 bases had no gene match. The germline CDR1 and CDR2 sequences are SGHDT and YYEEEE. Written as DNA, the CDR3 is TGTGCCAGCAGCTTAGGGGGCTGGATTGAGTTCTTC. Translating it yields CASSLGGWIEFF.

This sequence joins TRBV19 and TRBJ1-5, with unresolved D. Between the trimmed V and J ends, which lost 5 bases and 5 bases, there was a span of 13 bases. Germline assignment: CDR1 LNHDA and CDR2 SQIVND (reference sequence). This CDR3 is built from 14 residues. The CDR3 bases are TGTGCCAGTAGTCCCGAGACAACGGATCAGCCCCAGCATTTT. This codes for CASSPETTDQPQHF. Full variable domain (missing parts from reference TRBV19 and TRBJ1-5): DGGITQSPKYLFRKEGQNVTLSCEQNLNHDAMYWYRQDPGQGLRLIYYSQIVNDFQKGDIAEGYSVSREKKESFPLTVTSAQKNPTAFYLCASSPETTDQPQHFGDGTRLSIL.

The chain has TRBV6-1 and TRBJ1-3; no reliable D call. Germline V CDR1 and CDR2: MNHNS, SASEGT. V lost 6 bases to trimming and J lost 1 base, with 10 bases between them. There are 14 residues in the CDR3. The CDR3, as DNA: TGTGCCAGCAGCCGAGGTTTATCTGGAAACACCATATATTTT. Translating it yields CASSRGLSGNTIYF.

The chain employs TRBV5-1 and TRBJ2-1; 7 bases are shared with TRBD1. Germline CDR1 SGHRS, CDR2 YFSETQ. The CDR3 runs 13 residues. Germline trimming cut 4 bases from V and 7 bases from J; bases unmatched to any gene: 5. The CDR3 protein is CASSVDRMNEQFF. CDR3 bases: TGCGCCAGCAGCGTGGACAGGATGAATGAGCAGTTCTTC.

This sequence joins TRBV19 and TRBJ1-1, with a tentative D call TRBD1 (5 bases). Trimming removed 7 bases from V and 5 bases from J, with 26 bases in between. CDR1 is LNHDA and CDR2 is SQIVND in the germline V gene (reference sequence). The CDR3 runs to 17 residues. The CDR3 loop reads CASNKMGVNSLGTEAFF. The CDR3 DNA is TGTGCCAGTAATAAGATGGGGGTAAATTCGCTCGGGACTGAAGCTTTCTTT.

The V gene is TRBV7-2, the J gene TRBJ1-1, with D unclear. CDR1 SGHTA and CDR2 FQGNSA come from the germline V gene. CDR3 size: 16 residues. V lost 1 base and J lost 1, with 13 bases in between. The CDR3 loop reads CASSLVVGSGNTEAFF. CDR3 DNA: TGTGCCAGCAGCTTAGTGGTAGGGAGTGGGAACACTGAAGCTTTCTTT.

The V gene is TRBV30, the J gene TRBJ1-2, with D perhaps matching TRBD1 (5 bases). The CDR3 length is 12 residues. V lost 4 bases and J lost 5, with 11 bases in between. The germline gives CDR1 GTSNPN, CDR2 SVGIG (reference sequence). The CDR3 sequence is CAWTDGGYGYTF. The CDR3 bases are TGTGCCTGGACCGATGGGGGGTATGGCTACACCTTC.

The rearrangement uses TRBV5-4 and TRBJ2-5, with 13 nucleotides matching TRBD2. V shed 3 bases, J shed 4 bases, and the junction held 6 bases outside the gene matches. Germline CDR1 is SGHNT and CDR2 is YYREEE (reference sequence). The length of the CDR3 is 16 residues. CDR3: CASSSGLAGVGETQYF. The CDR3 region has the DNA TGTGCCAGCAGCTCAGGACTAGCGGGAGTCGGAGAGACCCAGTACTTC.

This clone was counted between two and nine times. The J gene is TRBJ1-1, the V gene TRBV2, with D uncertain. The CDR3 contains 15 residues. CDR1 SNHLY and CDR2 FYNNEI come from the germline V gene. Between the trimmed V and J ends, which lost 1 base and 0 bases, there was a span of 9 bases. The CDR3 reads CASSEEGIMNTEAFF. CDR3 nucleotide sequence: TGTGCCAGCAGTGAAGAGGGCATAATGAACACTGAAGCTTTCTTT.

The chain employs TRBV4-1 and TRBJ2-7; TRBD1 matches 7 bases. Looked up from germline, CDR1 is MGHRA and CDR2 is YSYEKL. V shed 6 bases, J shed 2 bases, and the junction held 7 bases outside the gene matches. The CDR3 has 14 amino acids. The CDR3 region is CASSQQGSTYEQYF. CDR3 nucleotide sequence: TGCGCCAGCAGTCAACAGGGGTCCACCTACGAGCAGTACTTC.

The genes are TRBV5-4 and TRBJ1-2, with TRBD1 identical over 8 bases. Germline values: CDR1 SGHNT, CDR2 YYREEE (reference sequence). The junction had 0 bases not matched to a gene; V was cut back by 4 bases and J by 7 bases. This CDR3 has 11 residues. Written as DNA, the CDR3 is TGTGCCAGCAGCGACAGGGGTGGCTACACCTTC. This sequence encodes CASSDRGGYTF. The whole variable domain, remainder taken from reference TRBV5-4 and TRBJ1-2, is ETGVTQSPTHLIKTRGQQVTLRCSSQSGHNTVSWYQQALGQGPQFIFQYYREEENGRGNFPPRFSGLQFPNYSSELNVNALELDDSALYLCASSDRGGYTFGSGTRLTVV.

This chain uses TRBV30 with TRBJ2-3; TRBD1 is a possible D gene (7 bases). Germline CDR1 is GTSNPN and CDR2 is SVGIG (reference sequence). Deletions cut 1 base from V and 6 bases from J, with 8 bases between. The CDR3 extends over 12 amino acids. CDR3 loop: CAWSAGGDTQYF. The CDR3 bases are TGTGCCTGGAGTGCAGGGGGGGATACGCAGTATTTT.